Listed here is a single TCR beta chain. What it binds is unknown. The V gene's germline CDR1 is MNHEY and CDR2 SVGAGI. V gave up 8 bases and J gave up 1 base; unmatched junction bases: 7. The CDR3 runs to 14 residues. This PCR relied on a set of 60 Vbeta primers and 13 Jbeta primers. The repertoire was sequenced with immunoSEQ multiplex PCR; TCRdb's copy has only in-frame clones and lacks some. The sample includes over 110,000 clones, more than 75% of them seen just once. The data derive from a study of cytomegalovirus exposure and HLA in healthy donors. Study details: Counted in an early data release were some 81 million unique TCRs from HLA-typed donors. Study-wide findings and caveats: Three of the chains that were CMV-associated were confirmed in vitro to be specific for CMV antigens.

Source material: PBMCs. This TCR was recovered from a woman aged 18-29 years in good health and CMV-seropositive. The gene calls are TRBV6-5 and TRBJ1-1; 7 positions match TRBD1. The CDR3 loop reads CASATTGANTEAFF. CDR3 coding DNA: TGTGCCAGCGCCACCACAGGGGCGAACACTGAAGCTTTCTTT.